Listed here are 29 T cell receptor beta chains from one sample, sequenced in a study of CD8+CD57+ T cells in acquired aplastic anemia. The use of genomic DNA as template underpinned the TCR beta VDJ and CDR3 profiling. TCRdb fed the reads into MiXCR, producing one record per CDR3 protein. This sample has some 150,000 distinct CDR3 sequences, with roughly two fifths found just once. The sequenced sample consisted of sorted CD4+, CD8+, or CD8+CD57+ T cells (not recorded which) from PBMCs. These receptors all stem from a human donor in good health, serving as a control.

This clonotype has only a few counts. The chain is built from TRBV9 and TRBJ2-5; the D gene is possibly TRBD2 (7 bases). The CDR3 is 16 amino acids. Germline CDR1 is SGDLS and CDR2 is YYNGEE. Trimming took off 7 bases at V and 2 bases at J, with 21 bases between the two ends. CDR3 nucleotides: TGTGCCAGCGCTTTAGGTCCCGGGGGGCCTCAAGAGACCCAGTACTTC. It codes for CASALGPGGPQETQYF. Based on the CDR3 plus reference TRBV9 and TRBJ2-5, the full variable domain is DSGVTQTPKHLITATGQRVTLRCSPRSGDLSVYWYQQSLDQGLQFLIQYYNGEERAKGNILERFSAQQFPDLHSELNLSSLELGDSALYFCASALGPGGPQETQYFGPGTRLLVL.

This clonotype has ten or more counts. The CDR3 region has the DNA TGTGCCAGTAGTCCAATGACAGGGTTTGGCTACACCTTC. This encodes CASSPMTGFGYTF. This rearrangement joins TRBV19 to TRBJ1-2; 7 bases map to TRBD1. There are 13 residues in the CDR3. Germline V gives CDR1 LNHDA, CDR2 SQIVND (reference sequence). V gave up 5 bases and J gave up 7 bases; unmatched junction bases: 7.

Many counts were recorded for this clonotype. CDR3 nucleotides: TGTGCCTGGAGCGGGTACCCGAACACTGAAGCTTTCTTT. It specifies CAWSGYPNTEAFF. The chain couples TRBV30 to TRBJ1-1; D remains unclear. The germline gives CDR1 GTSNPN, CDR2 SVGIG (reference sequence). CDR3 length equals 13 residues. V lost 3 bases to trimming and J lost 1 base, with 9 bases between them.

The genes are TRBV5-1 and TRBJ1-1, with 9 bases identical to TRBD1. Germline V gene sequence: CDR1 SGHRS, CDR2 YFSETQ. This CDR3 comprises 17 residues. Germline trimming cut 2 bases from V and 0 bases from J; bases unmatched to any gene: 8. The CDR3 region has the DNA TGCGCCAGCAGCTTAACCGGGACAGGGACCGTGAACACTGAAGCTTTCTTT. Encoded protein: CASSLTGTGTVNTEAFF.

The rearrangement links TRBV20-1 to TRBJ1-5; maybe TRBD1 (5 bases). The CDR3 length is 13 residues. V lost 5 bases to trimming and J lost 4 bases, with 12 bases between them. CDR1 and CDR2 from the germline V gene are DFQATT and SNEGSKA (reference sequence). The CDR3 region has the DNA TGCAGTGCTCGGATCCGGGGGAATCAGCCCCAGCATTTT. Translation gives CSARIRGNQPQHF.

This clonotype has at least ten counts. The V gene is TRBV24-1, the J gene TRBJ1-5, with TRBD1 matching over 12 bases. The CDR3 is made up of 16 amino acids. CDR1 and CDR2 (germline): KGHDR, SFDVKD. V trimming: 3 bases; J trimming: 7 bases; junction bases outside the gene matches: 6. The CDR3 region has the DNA TGTGCCACCAGTGATACCGGGACAGGGGGCCTACAGCCCCAGCATTTT. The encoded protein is CATSDTGTGGLQPQHF.

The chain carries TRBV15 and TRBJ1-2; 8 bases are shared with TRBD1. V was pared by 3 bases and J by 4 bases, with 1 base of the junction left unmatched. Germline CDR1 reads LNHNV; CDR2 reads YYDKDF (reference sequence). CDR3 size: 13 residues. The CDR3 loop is CATSSGQGYGYTF. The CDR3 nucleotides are TGTGCCACCAGCAGCGGACAGGGCTATGGCTACACCTTC.

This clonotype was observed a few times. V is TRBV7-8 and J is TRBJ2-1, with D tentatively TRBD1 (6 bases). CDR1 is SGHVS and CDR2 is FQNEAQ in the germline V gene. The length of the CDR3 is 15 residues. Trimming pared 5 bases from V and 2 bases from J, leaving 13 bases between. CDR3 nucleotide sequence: TGTGCCAGCAGCAGTGTTGGACAGCCCTACAATGAGCAGTTCTTC. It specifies CASSSVGQPYNEQFF.

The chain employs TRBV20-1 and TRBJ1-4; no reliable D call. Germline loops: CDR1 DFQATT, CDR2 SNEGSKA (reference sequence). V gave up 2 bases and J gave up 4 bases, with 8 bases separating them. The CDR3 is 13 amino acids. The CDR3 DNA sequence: TGCAGTGCTAGACTCAGCATTAATGAAAAACTGTTTTTT. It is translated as CSARLSINEKLFF.

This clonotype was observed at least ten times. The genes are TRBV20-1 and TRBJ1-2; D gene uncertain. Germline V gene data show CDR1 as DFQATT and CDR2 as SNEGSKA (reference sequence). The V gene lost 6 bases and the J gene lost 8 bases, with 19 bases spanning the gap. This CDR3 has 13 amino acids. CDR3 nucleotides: TGCAGTGCGGCCGGTGACCGTCCGGGAGGCTACACCTTC. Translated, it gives CSAAGDRPGGYTF.

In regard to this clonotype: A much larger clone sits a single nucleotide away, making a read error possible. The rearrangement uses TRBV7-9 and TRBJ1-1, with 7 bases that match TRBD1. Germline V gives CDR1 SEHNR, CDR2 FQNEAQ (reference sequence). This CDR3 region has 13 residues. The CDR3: CASSQDRNTEASF. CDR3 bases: TGTGCCAGCAGTCAGGACAGGAACACTGAAGCTTCCTTT. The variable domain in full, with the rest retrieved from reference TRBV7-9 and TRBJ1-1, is DTGVSQNPRHKITKRGQNVTFRCDPISEHNRLYWYRQTLGQGPEFLTYFQNEAQLEKSRLLSDRFSAERPKGSFSTLEIQRTEQGDSAMYLCASSQDRNTEASFGQGTRLTVV.

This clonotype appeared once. The CDR3 nucleotides read TGCAGTGCTAGTGGAACTAGCGGGGGCCTCAGGGATACGCAGTATTTT. Amino acid sequence: CSASGTSGGLRDTQYF. The chain joins TRBV20-1 to TRBJ2-3; 11 bases match TRBD2. CDR3 size: 16 residues. In germline, CDR1 is DFQATT, CDR2 SNEGSKA (reference sequence). Germline trimming cut 3 bases from V and 6 bases from J; bases unmatched to any gene: 11.

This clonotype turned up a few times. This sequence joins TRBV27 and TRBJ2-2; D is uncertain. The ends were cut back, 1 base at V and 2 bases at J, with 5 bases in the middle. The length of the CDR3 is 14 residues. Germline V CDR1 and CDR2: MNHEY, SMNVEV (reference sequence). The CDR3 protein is CASSLFPNTGELFF. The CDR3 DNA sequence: TGTGCCAGCAGTTTATTTCCTAACACCGGGGAGCTGTTTTTT.

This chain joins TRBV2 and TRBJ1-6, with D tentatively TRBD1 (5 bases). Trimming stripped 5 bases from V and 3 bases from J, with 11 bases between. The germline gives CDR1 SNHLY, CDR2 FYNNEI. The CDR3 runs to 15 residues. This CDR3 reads CASSPDRGYNSPLHF. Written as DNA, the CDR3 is TGTGCCAGCAGTCCTGACAGAGGCTATAATTCACCCCTCCACTTT. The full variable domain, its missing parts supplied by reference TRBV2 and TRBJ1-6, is EPEVTQTPSHQVTQMGQEVILRCVPISNHLYFYWYRQILGQKVEFLVSFYNNEISEKSEIFDDQFSVERPDGSNFTLKIRSTKLEDSAMYFCASSPDRGYNSPLHFGNGTRLTVT.

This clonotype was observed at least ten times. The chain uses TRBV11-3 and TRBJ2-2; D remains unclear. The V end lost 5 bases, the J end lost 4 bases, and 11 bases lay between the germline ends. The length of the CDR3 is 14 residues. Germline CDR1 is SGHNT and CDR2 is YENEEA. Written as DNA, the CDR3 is TGTGCCAGCAGCACCCGGCTGACCACCGGGGAGCTGTTTTTT. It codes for CASSTRLTTGELFF.

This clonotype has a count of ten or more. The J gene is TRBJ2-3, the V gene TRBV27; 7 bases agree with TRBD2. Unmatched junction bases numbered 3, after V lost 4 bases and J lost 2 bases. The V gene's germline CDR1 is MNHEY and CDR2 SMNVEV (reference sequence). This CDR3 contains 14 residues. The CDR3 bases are TGTGCCAGCAGTTCAGCGGGGCTCACAGATACGCAGTATTTT. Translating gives CASSSAGLTDTQYF.

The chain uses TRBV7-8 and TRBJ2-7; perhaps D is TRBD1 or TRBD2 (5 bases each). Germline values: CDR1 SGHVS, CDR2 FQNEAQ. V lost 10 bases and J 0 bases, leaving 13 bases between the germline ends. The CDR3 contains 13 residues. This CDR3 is CATGTPSSYEQYF. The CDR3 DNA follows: TGTGCCACTGGGACGCCAAGCTCCTACGAGCAGTACTTC.

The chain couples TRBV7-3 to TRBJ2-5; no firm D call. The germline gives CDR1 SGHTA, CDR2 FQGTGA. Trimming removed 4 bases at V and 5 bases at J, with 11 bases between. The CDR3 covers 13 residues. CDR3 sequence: CASSSQLRETQYF. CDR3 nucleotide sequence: TGTGCCAGCAGCTCACAGCTGAGGGAGACCCAGTACTTC.

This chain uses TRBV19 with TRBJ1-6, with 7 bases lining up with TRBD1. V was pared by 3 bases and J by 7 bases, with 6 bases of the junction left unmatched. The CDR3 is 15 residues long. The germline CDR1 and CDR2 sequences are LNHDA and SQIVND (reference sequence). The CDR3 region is CASSMTGHRNSPLHF. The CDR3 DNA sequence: TGTGCCAGTAGTATGACAGGGCATCGGAATTCACCCCTCCACTTT. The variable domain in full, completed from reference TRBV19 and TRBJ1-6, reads DGGITQSPKYLFRKEGQNVTLSCEQNLNHDAMYWYRQDPGQGLRLIYYSQIVNDFQKGDIAEGYSVSREKKESFPLTVTSAQKNPTAFYLCASSMTGHRNSPLHFGNGTRLTVT.

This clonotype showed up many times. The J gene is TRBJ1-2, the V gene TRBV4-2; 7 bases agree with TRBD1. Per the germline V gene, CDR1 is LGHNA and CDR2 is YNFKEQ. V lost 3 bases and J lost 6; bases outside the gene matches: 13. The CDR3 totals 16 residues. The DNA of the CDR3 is TGTGCCAGCAGCCATCATAAAAAGGGACAGTCACATGGCTACACCTTC. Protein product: CASSHHKKGQSHGYTF.

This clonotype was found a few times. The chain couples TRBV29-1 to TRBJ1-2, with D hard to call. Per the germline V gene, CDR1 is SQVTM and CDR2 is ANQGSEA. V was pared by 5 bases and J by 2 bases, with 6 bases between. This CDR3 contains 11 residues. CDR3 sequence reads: CSVLKNYGYTF. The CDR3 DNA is TGCAGCGTTCTTAAGAACTATGGCTACACCTTC.

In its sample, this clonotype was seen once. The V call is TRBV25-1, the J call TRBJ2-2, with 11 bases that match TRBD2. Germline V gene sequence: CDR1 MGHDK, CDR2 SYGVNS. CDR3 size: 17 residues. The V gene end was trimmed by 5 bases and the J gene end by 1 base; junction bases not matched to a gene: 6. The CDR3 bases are TGTGCCAGCAGTCACGTTGGACTAGCGGGGAACACCGGGGAGCTGTTTTTT. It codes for CASSHVGLAGNTGELFF.

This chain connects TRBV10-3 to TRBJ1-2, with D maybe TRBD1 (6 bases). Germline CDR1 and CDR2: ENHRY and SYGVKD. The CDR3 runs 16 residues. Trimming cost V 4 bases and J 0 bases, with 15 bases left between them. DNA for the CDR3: TGTGCCATCAGTGCCGAGACAGGACCAGCTAACTATGGCTACACCTTC. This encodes CAISAETGPANYGYTF.

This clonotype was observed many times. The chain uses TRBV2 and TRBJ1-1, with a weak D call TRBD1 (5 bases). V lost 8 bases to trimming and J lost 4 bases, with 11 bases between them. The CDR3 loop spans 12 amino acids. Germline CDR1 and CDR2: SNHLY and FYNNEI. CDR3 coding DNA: TGTGCCAGCCTCGGGGGGAGCACTGAAGCTTTCTTT. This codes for CASLGGSTEAFF.

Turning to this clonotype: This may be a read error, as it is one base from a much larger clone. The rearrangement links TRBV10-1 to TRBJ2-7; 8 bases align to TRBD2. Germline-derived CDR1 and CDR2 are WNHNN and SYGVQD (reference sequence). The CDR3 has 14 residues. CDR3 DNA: TGTGCCAGCAGGCGCCCTAGCGGGTCCTGCGAGCAGTACTTC. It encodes CASRRPSGSCEQYF.

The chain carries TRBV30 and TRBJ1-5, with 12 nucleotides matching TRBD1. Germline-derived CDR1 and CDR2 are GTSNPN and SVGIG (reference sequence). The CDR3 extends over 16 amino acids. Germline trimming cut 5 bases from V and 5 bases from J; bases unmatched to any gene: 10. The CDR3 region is CAWVPGGTGGYQPQHF. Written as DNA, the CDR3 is TGTGCCTGGGTTCCTGGGGGGACAGGGGGCTATCAGCCCCAGCATTTT. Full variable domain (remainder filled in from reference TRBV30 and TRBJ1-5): SQTIHQWPATLVQPVGSPLSLECTVEGTSNPNLYWYRQAAGRGLQLLFYSVGIGQISSEVPQNLSASRPQDRQFILSSKKLLLSDSGFYLCAWVPGGTGGYQPQHFGDGTRLSIL.

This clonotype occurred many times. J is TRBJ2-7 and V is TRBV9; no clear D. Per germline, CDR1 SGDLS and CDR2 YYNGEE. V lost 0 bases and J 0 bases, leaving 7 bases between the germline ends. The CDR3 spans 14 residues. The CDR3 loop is CASSVATLSYEQYF. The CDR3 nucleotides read TGTGCCAGCAGCGTAGCTACGCTCTCCTACGAGCAGTACTTC.

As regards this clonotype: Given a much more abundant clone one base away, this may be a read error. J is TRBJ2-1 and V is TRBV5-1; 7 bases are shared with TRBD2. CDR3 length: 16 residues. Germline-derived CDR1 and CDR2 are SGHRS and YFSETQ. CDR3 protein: CANSLEASGGYNEQFF. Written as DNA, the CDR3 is TGCGCCAACAGCTTGGAAGCTAGCGGTGGGTACAATGAGCAGTTCTTC.

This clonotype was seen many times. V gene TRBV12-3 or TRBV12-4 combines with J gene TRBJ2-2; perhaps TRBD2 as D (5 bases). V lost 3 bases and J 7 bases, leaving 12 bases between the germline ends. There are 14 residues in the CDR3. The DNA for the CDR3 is TGTGCCAGCAGTTTGGCCGGGGTTGGCGGGGAGCTGTTTTTT. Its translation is CASSLAGVGGELFF.